Shown below are 10 T cell receptor beta chains from a single sample sequenced in a study of cytomegalovirus exposure and HLA in healthy donors. The table came from immunoSEQ multiplex PCR; TCRdb's copy has only in-frame clones and leaves some out. The profile covers 150,000 to 250,000 clones, with about 79% appearing a single time and 13% taken by the ten largest. The sequenced sample was PBMCs. These receptors were taken from a woman aged 30 to 39 in good health and CMV-seropositive.

The count of this clone is one. The genes are TRBV9 and TRBJ2-1; 12 nucleotides align to TRBD2. Germline V CDR1 and CDR2: SGDLS, YYNGEE. The V gene end was trimmed by 0 bases and the J gene end by 1 base; junction bases not matched to a gene: 8. The CDR3 consists of 19 residues. CDR3 sequence: CASSVAPSGRAGSYNEQFF. CDR3 nucleotides: TGTGCCAGCAGCGTAGCGCCTAGCGGGAGGGCGGGTTCCTACAATGAGCAGTTCTTC.

V gene TRBV29-1 combines with J gene TRBJ1-1, with no clear D. Germline V gives CDR1 SQVTM, CDR2 ANQGSEA. V lost 0 bases to trimming and J lost 0 bases, with 5 bases between them. The CDR3 is made up of 13 amino acids. The CDR3 DNA reads as TGCAGCGTTGAAGAGTCAGTGAACACTGAAGCTTTCTTT. It codes for CSVEESVNTEAFF. Supplemented by reference TRBV29-1 and TRBJ1-1, the full variable domain reads SAVISQKPSRDICQRGTSLTIQCQVDSQVTMMFWYRQQPGQSLTLIATANQGSEATYESGFVIDKFPISRPNLTFSTLTVSNMSPEDSSIYLCSVEESVNTEAFFGQGTRLTVV.

In DNA, the CDR3 is TGTGCCAGCAGCCGTAAAATCGACCGCCGGGACAACTCCTACGAGCAGTACTTC. Protein sequence: CASSRKIDRRDNSYEQYF. This chain joins TRBV21-1 and TRBJ2-7; TRBD1 is taken as the D call from the table, unchecked against the DNA. TRBV21-1 is a pseudogene locus. The CDR3 contains 18 residues.

The chain employs TRBV6-6 and TRBJ2-5; 7 bases line up with TRBD2. CDR3 length: 14 residues. The germline gives CDR1 MNHNY, CDR2 SVGAGI (reference sequence). V dropped 5 bases and J dropped 5; count of bases not matched to a gene: 8. The DNA for the CDR3 is TGTGCCAGCAGTGCCCATGGGAGGGTGGAGACCCAGTACTTC. This encodes CASSAHGRVETQYF.

This clone was seen only once. The V call is TRBV7-6, the J call TRBJ1-1; perhaps TRBD1 as D (5 bases). Germline-derived CDR1 and CDR2 are SGHVS and FNYEAQ. V shed 8 bases and J shed 1 base, with 14 bases lying between them. This CDR3 is built from 14 residues. The CDR3 sequence: CASSQGGRNTEAFF. DNA of the CDR3: TGTGCCAGCTCGCAGGGAGGCCGGAACACTGAAGCTTTCTTT.

J is TRBJ2-7 and V is TRBV4-2; possible D gene TRBD1, 5 bases. This CDR3 contains 11 residues. Trimming cost V 1 base and J 12 bases, with 10 bases left between them. CDR1 LGHNA and CDR2 YNFKEQ come from the germline V gene. The CDR3 sequence is CASSQGSGAYF. CDR3 DNA: TGTGCCAGCAGCCAAGGAAGTGGGGCGTACTTC.

V and J are TRBV6-6 and TRBJ1-2; D possibly corresponds to TRBD1 (6 bases). The CDR3 spans 14 residues. CDR1 and CDR2 (germline): MNHNY, SVGAGI (reference sequence). V gave up 7 bases and J gave up 7 bases, with 19 bases separating them. The CDR3 loop is CASTDGPSRGGYTF. CDR3 sequence (DNA): TGTGCCAGCACCGATGGGCCATCCAGGGGTGGCTACACCTTC.

The rearrangement uses TRBV5-8 and TRBJ1-5, with D unresolved. Trimming took 1 base from V and 4 from J, leaving 6 bases between them. The CDR3 contains 13 residues. Germline assignment: CDR1 SGHTS and CDR2 YDEGEE. The CDR3 protein is CASSLTQNQPQHF. CDR3 DNA sequence: TGTGCCAGCAGCTTGACCCAGAATCAGCCCCAGCATTTT.

The J gene is TRBJ1-5, the V gene TRBV28; 9 nucleotides align to TRBD1. CDR3 length: 15 residues. The junction had 5 bases not matched to a gene; V was cut back by 6 bases and J by 2 bases. Germline CDR1 MDHEN, CDR2 SYDVKM. The CDR3 region is CASSSGQGGNQPQHF. CDR3 DNA sequence: TGTGCCAGCAGCTCGGGACAGGGCGGCAATCAGCCCCAGCATTTT.

V usage is TRBV29-1 and J usage is TRBJ1-4; weak D call: TRBD1 (6 bases). Germline values: CDR1 SQVTM, CDR2 ANQGSEA. The CDR3 contains 12 residues. Trimming removed 4 bases at V and 7 bases at J, with 10 bases between. The CDR3 here is CSVGGGIEKLFF. CDR3 nucleotides: TGCAGCGTTGGTGGGGGCATTGAAAAACTGTTTTTT.